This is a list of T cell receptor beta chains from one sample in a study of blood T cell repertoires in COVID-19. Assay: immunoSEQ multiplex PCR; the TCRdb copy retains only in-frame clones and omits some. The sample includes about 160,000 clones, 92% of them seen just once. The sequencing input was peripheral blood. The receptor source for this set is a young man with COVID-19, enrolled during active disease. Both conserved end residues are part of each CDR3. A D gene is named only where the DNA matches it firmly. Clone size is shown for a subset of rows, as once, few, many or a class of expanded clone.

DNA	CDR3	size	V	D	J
TGCGCCAGCAGCCAAGAAGGACACGGCTCCTACGAGCAGTACTTC	CASSQEGHGSYEQYF	.	TRBV4-3	.	TRBJ2-7
TGTGCCAGCAGACAGAGCGGGAGGGCCAACAATGAGCAGTTCTTC	CASRQSGRANNEQFF	.	TRBV28	TRBD2	TRBJ2-1
TGCAGCGTCAAGGACAGGGTAAACACCGGGGAGCTGTTTTTT	CSVKDRVNTGELFF	.	TRBV29-1	TRBD1	TRBJ2-2
TGTGCCAGTAGTCCCACGGGGGTCAGTCAAGAGACCCAGTACTTC	CASSPTGVSQETQYF	.	TRBV19	.	TRBJ2-5
TGTGCCAGCAGTTTAAGGGGTTATGGCTACACCTTC	CASSLRGYGYTF	.	TRBV12-3/TRBV12-4	.	TRBJ1-2
TGTGCCAGCAGTTACCCGACCGGGACAGGGGGCTCCGAGCAGTACTTC	CASSYPTGTGGSEQYF	.	TRBV6-2/TRBV6-3	TRBD1	TRBJ2-7
TGTGCCAGCAGGTACAGGGACTATGGCTACACCTTC	CASRYRDYGYTF	once	TRBV21-1	.	TRBJ1-2
TGTGCCAGCAGCTTATGGACTAGCCCGAGCACAGATACGCAGTATTTT	CASSLWTSPSTDTQYF	.	TRBV11-2	TRBD2	TRBJ2-3
TGTGCCAGCAGCGACGGGGTAAATGAGCAGTTCTTC	CASSDGVNEQFF	.	TRBV5-8	.	TRBJ2-1
TGCAGCGTTGGAATCCCGGGACAGGGGAGCTATGGCTACACCTTC	CSVGIPGQGSYGYTF	.	TRBV29-1	TRBD1	TRBJ1-2
TGTGCCAGCAGTCGAGTTCAACCGGGACAGGAGCATCAGCCCCAGCATTTT	CASSRVQPGQEHQPQHF	.	TRBV2	TRBD1	TRBJ1-5
TGTGCCAGCAGTACAGGGAACCTTGAAGCTTTCTTT	CASSTGNLEAFF	.	TRBV6-5	.	TRBJ1-1
TGTGCCAGCTCCCCCGGACAGGCAATCTCTGGAAACACCATATATTTT	CASSPGQAISGNTIYF	.	TRBV18	TRBD1	TRBJ1-3
TGTGCCATCAGGACGGACATTTACTATGGCTACACCTTC	CAIRTDIYYGYTF	once	TRBV10-3	.	TRBJ1-2
TGTGCCAGTAGTATTGGGACTAGCGGGAGGAGGTACAATGAGCAGTTCTTC	CASSIGTSGRRYNEQFF	.	TRBV19	TRBD2	TRBJ2-1
TGTGCCAGCAGCTTGGGGGCAACACCCCTCCACTTT	CASSLGATPLHF	.	TRBV5-4	.	TRBJ1-6
TGCGCCAGCAGCTTAGGGACAGGGGGCGCGGAGACCCAGTACTTC	CASSLGTGGAETQYF	.	TRBV5-1	TRBD1	TRBJ2-5
TGTGCCAGCAGCCAAGGGAGGGAGACCTATAATTCACCCCTCCACTTT	CASSQGRETYNSPLHF	.	TRBV3-1/TRBV3-2	.	TRBJ1-6
TGTGCCAGCAGTGAACCCCTAGCGGGAGCGATGGAGACCCAGTACTTC	CASSEPLAGAMETQYF	.	TRBV25-1	TRBD2	TRBJ2-5
TGTGCCAGCAGCTCCCTTGCGGCCGAGGTTCCCACAGATACGCAGTATTTT	CASSSLAAEVPTDTQYF	.	TRBV5-6	.	TRBJ2-3
TGTGCCAGCAGTTCCTCCGGGACAGAATATGAAAAACTGTTTTTT	CASSSSGTEYEKLFF	.	TRBV28	TRBD1	TRBJ1-4
TGCGCCAGCAGCCAAGACCGGGACAGGGATTATGGCTACACCTTC	CASSQDRDRDYGYTF	.	TRBV4-3	TRBD1	TRBJ1-2
TGTGCCAGCAGCAAGGACAGGGGGCGAGGGTACGAGCAGTACTTC	CASSKDRGRGYEQYF	.	TRBV6-2/TRBV6-3	TRBD1	TRBJ2-7
TGTGCCAGCAGCTTGCAGGGGCATGGCTACGAGCAGTACTTC	CASSLQGHGYEQYF	.	TRBV5-5	.	TRBJ2-7
TGTGCCAGCAGCTTAGGGGTAGGGGGCACAGATACGCAGTATTTT	CASSLGVGGTDTQYF	once	TRBV11-2	.	TRBJ2-3
TGTGCCAGCAGTTTTCAACTTTCACCCCTCCACTTT	CASSFQLSPLHF	.	TRBV12-3/TRBV12-4	.	TRBJ1-6
TGTGCCAGCAGGGGACAACCATCCACCTACGAGCAGTACTTC	CASRGQPSTYEQYF	once	TRBV6-6	.	TRBJ2-7
TGTGCCAGCAGCTTGCCCGGGACTAGCGGTCCTGACGAGCAGTACTTC	CASSLPGTSGPDEQYF	.	TRBV5-6	TRBD2	TRBJ2-7
TGTGCCAGCCAAACGGGGGAGACCCAGTACTTC	CASQTGETQYF	.	TRBV2	.	TRBJ2-5
TGTGCCAGCAGACCCAGGGGCTGGTCTGAGTCCACCGGGGAGCTGTTTTTT	CASRPRGWSESTGELFF	.	TRBV28	.	TRBJ2-2
TGTGCCAGCAGCTTCCAGCCCACAGGGGCAGCGAACTATGGCTACACCTTC	CASSFQPTGAANYGYTF	.	TRBV13	TRBD1	TRBJ1-2
TGTGCCACCAGCAGAGATGGAGCCAATGAGCAGTTCTTC	CATSRDGANEQFF	.	TRBV15	.	TRBJ2-1
TGTGCCAGCAGTGATCGCTACGAGCAGTACTTC	CASSDRYEQYF	once	TRBV2	.	TRBJ2-7
TGTGCCAGCAGCTTGACAGGGGGCACTGAAGCTTTCTTT	CASSLTGGTEAFF	few	TRBV7-9	TRBD1	TRBJ1-1
TGTGCCACCCCGGACTCCAACGTCTACGAGCAGTACTTC	CATPDSNVYEQYF	.	TRBV25-1	.	TRBJ2-7
TGTGCCAGCAGCACCGGACAGGCTTTAGAAAAACTGTTTTTT	CASSTGQALEKLFF	once	TRBV7-9	TRBD1	TRBJ1-4
TGTGCCAGCAGTGAATCCAGGTTGAACACTGAAGCTTTCTTT	CASSESRLNTEAFF	.	TRBV6-1	.	TRBJ1-1
TGTGCCAGCAGCTTATCGCCCCCTAGAATCGCTAACTATGGCTACACCTTC	CASSLSPPRIANYGYTF	.	TRBV7-2	.	TRBJ1-2
TGTGCCAGCAGTAGCCCTGGACTGACGAACACTGAAGCTTTCTTT	CASSSPGLTNTEAFF	.	TRBV6-2/TRBV6-3	.	TRBJ1-1
TGTGCCACCAGTGTCCCTGGGGGCGGCCTCTACGATGAGCAGTTCTTC	CATSVPGGGLYDEQFF	.	TRBV24-1	.	TRBJ2-1
TGTGCCAGCAGTTCCCAAACCTGGGGAGGCGGCTACACCTTC	CASSSQTWGGGYTF	.	TRBV6-5	.	TRBJ1-2
TGTGCCAGCAGCTTAACAACCTTCTACGAGCAGTACTTC	CASSLTTFYEQYF	.	TRBV11-2	.	TRBJ2-7
TGTGCCAGCAGCCAAGATGAGCTTACCGGGCAGTACTTC	CASSQDELTGQYF	.	TRBV3-1/TRBV3-2	.	TRBJ2-7
TGTGCCAGCAGGCTAGCGGGAGGAGGCACCGGGGAGCTGTTTTTT	CASRLAGGGTGELFF	once	TRBV28	TRBD2	TRBJ2-2
TGTGCCAGCAGCTTAACGACAGTTACTGAAGCTTTCTTT	CASSLTTVTEAFF	.	TRBV11-3	.	TRBJ1-1
TGTGCCACACTCGAGCGGGAGGGCGGACGTGGAAAGCAGTACTTC	CATLEREGGRGKQYF	.	TRBV10-3	TRBD2	TRBJ2-7
TGCGCCAGCAGTGGTGACACTGACACCGGGGAGCTGTTTTTT	CASSGDTDTGELFF	.	TRBV10-1	.	TRBJ2-2
TGTGCCAGCAGCCGGGACTCGAGCTCCTACAATGAGCAGTTCTTC	CASSRDSSSYNEQFF	.	TRBV7-2	.	TRBJ2-1
TGTGCCAGCAGGACCCAAACAGGGATGAGAACTGAAGCTTTCTTT	CASRTQTGMRTEAFF	.	TRBV6-5	.	TRBJ1-1
TGTGCCAGCAGTTCACCCGGGACACCCTACTATGGCTACACCTTC	CASSSPGTPYYGYTF	.	TRBV28	.	TRBJ1-2
TGTGCCAGCAGCTTCGGCCGAGGGACTGAAGCTTTCTTT	CASSFGRGTEAFF	.	TRBV5-6	.	TRBJ1-1
TGTGCCAGCAGCTTCGGAAACAGTCCCCCGGTTTACAATGAGCAGTTCTTC	CASSFGNSPPVYNEQFF	.	TRBV7-9	.	TRBJ2-1
TGCGCCAGCAGCTTGGCCTCGGACAGCCACTACGAGCAGTACTTC	CASSLASDSHYEQYF	.	TRBV5-1	.	TRBJ2-7
TGTGCCATCAGTGATACAGGGATTTATGGCTACACCTTC	CAISDTGIYGYTF	.	TRBV10-3	.	TRBJ1-2
TGTGCCAGCAGTTTCGGGACAGCCCTGAACACTGAAGCTTTCTTT	CASSFGTALNTEAFF	.	TRBV27	TRBD1	TRBJ1-1
TGTGCCAGCAGCATCCGGGACAGAGGAACCGGGGAGCTGTTTTTT	CASSIRDRGTGELFF	.	TRBV11-3	TRBD1	TRBJ2-2
TGTGCCAGCAGTGGTATCGGGGTGAGCTATGGCTACACCTTC	CASSGIGVSYGYTF	once	TRBV6-4	.	TRBJ1-2